This T cell receptor (beta chain) was recorded in a study of Ad26.COV2.S vaccination and SARS-CoV-2 variants (dated by TCRdb to the early 2020s). Describing the broader study: Donors in the vaccine arm were drawn from COV1001, a multicentre, randomized, double-blind, placebo-controlled phase I-IIa trial testing Ad26.COV2.S in healthy adults. Ad26.COV2.S was administered intramuscularly at 5 x 10^10 or 1 x 10^11 viral particles, either as a single shot or as two shots given 56 days apart. TCRbeta repertoire sequencing served as the tool for gauging how specific and how broad the SARS-CoV-2-reactive T cell receptors were following Ad26.COV2.S vaccination. A total of some 30 samples were included in the TCR-sequenced set, comprising about 20 Ad26.COV2.S vaccine recipients, 5 placebo recipients and 8 SARS-CoV-2 convalescent individuals. Trial participants were randomized into five groups of five, in which low-dose or high-dose Ad26.COV2.S was given once or twice, or placebo was given on both occasions. Blinding of investigators to trial group allocation was maintained during experiments and outcome assessment. Study-wide findings and limitations: After vaccination, spike-specific CD8+ and CD4+ T cell responses were reported to show substantial breadth. Comparing responses between vaccine doses or regimens was not something the study was powered to do. Comparable non-spike TCR breadth was observed between vaccine and placebo recipients, consistent with only spike being contained in the vaccine. Higher spike-specific TCR breadth was observed in Ad26.COV2.S recipients than in placebo recipients (P = 0.0014). According to the authors, total T cell responses may have been underestimated by the TCR breadth and depth analyses.

With regard to this clone: Its antigen is currently not known. No quality values exist for individual bases; no much larger clone is one base distant.

The treatment or condition tag for this specimen amounts to: roughly 18 received Ad26.COV2.S at low or high dose, single or two shots; several received placebo; per-sample allocation not given. Repertoires of vaccine and placebo recipients were sequenced from samples taken on day 63 after the first injection. In Cohort 1b, about two dozen adults aged 18-55 years were enrolled at a single site in Boston, USA, between 29 July and 7 August 2020. As a vaccine, Ad26.COV2.S was a replication-incompetent adenovirus type 26 vector that expressed a prefusion-stabilized SARS-CoV-2 spike protein derived from the original Wuhan strain. At the junction V is shortened by 2 bases and J by 7 bases, with 18 bases in between. Looking up the germline V gene yields CDR1 SGHDT and CDR2 YYEEEE. The CDR3 spans 15 residues, from the cysteine through the phenylalanine. Just CDR3 DNA is preserved here, 45 bases in frame from base 1.

The immunoSEQ Assay was used to sequence TCRbeta CDR3 regions. After extraction, genomic DNA underwent amplification by bias-controlled multiplex PCR, followed by high-throughput sequencing. As for the original processing: To quantify the absolute abundance of every unique TCRbeta CDR3 region, sequences were collapsed and filtered. T cell fraction was estimated by normalizing TCRbeta template counts to usable DNA, which was measured by amplifying reference genes present in all nucleated cells. Repertoire TCRs were annotated as SARS-CoV-2-specific when V gene, CDR3 amino acid sequence and J gene were exactly matched to a known reactive TCR set. The reference SARS-CoV-2 TCR set was obtained from MIRA and was filtered for enrichment in COVID-19-positive ImmuneCODE repertoires, whereby public or cross-reactive TCRs were removed. Based on the MIRA antigens, annotated TCRs were further analysed at the level of specific ORF or position within ORF. Breadth was defined as annotated unique rearrangements over total unique productive rearrangements; depth was the summed frequency of those rearrangements. Two-sided Wilcoxon rank-sum tests were applied when comparing TCR breadth between groups. TCRdb re-hosts the immuneACCESS table, in-frame sequences only. Its copies lack some clones; in the studies checked, an unresolved V gene accounts for under half of them, and the cause for the rest is not known. V and J calls plus clone size are reproduced from that table; the DNA served to infer D and trimming. The sample yields 430,000 or so clones; approximately 89% were counted once. About 2.5% of the sample is taken by the ten largest.

This clonotype was sampled from a person aged 18 to 65 who received the Ad26.COV2.S COVID-19 vaccine or a placebo. The rearranged chain carries TRBV5-6 and TRBJ1-2; TRBD1 might be the D gene, on 5 matching bases. This specimen consisted of peripheral blood, obtained in a trial of Ad26.COV2.S vaccine versus placebo. The CDR3 here reads CASSFSVLEGFGYTF. The sequenced DNA: TGTGCCAGCAGCTTTTCCGTTTTAGAGGGGTTTGGCTACACCTTC.